A selection of T cell receptor beta chains follows, all from one sample in a study of CD8+CD57+ T cells in acquired aplastic anemia. TCRdb itself ran the reads through MiXCR, one entry per CDR3 protein. Of some 410,000 distinct CDR3 sequences listed, around 68% are singletons. Source material: sorted CD4+, CD8+, or CD8+CD57+ T cells (not recorded which) from PBMCs. These TCRs come from a human donor in good health, serving as a control. The CDR3 runs from the conserved cysteine through the conserved F or W. The order of the fields is J gene, clone size, V gene, D gene, CDR3 DNA, CDR3 protein. D genes are given only for firm matches. The size field is filled for only some rows; it gives once, few, many or a size class.

TRBJ1-2 . TRBV5-6 . TGTGCCAGCAGCTTAATCAGGGTTGGCTATGGCTACACCTTC CASSLIRVGYGYTF
TRBJ2-2 . TRBV20-1 . TGCAGTGCTCGGAGGGCGAAATACGGGGAGCTGTTTTTT CSARRAKYGELFF
TRBJ1-4 . TRBV7-2 . TGTGCCAGCAGGGCGCCTGTGCCACTCTACGAGCAGTACTTTTTT CASRAPVPLYEQYFF
TRBJ2-1 once TRBV5-4 . TGTGCCAGCAGCTCTTTAGTATGTAGCTCCTACAATGAGCAGTTCTTC CASSSLVCSSYNEQFF
TRBJ2-3 . TRBV19 . TGTGCCAGTAGTGACCCCAGGGGAGGGGATACGCAGTATTTT CASSDPRGGDTQYF
TRBJ1-2 few TRBV7-8 TRBD1 TGTGCCAGCAGCTTAGCGGGACAGGGCTTTGGCTACACCTTC CASSLAGQGFGYTF
TRBJ1-1 . TRBV7-2 . TGTGCCAGCAGCTTGGACGGAGTCGAAGATCAGCCCCTCTTT CASSLDGVEDQPLF
TRBJ1-1 few TRBV7-9 . TGCGCCAGCAGCTTGGGTATGAACACTGAAGCTTTCTTT CASSLGMNTEAFF
TRBJ1-1 . TRBV20-1 TRBD1 TGCAGTGCTAGAGTCGGGACAGGGGACCTCACTGAAGCTTTCTTT CSARVGTGDLTEAFF
TRBJ2-2 once TRBV7-9 . TGTGCCAGCAGCCGGAATGGGGGGATCATGCAGGAGCCGTTTTTT CASSRNGGIMQEPFF
TRBJ1-2 . TRBV11-2 . TGTGCCAGCATATCGTCCGACAGGAACTATGGCTACACCTTC CASISSDRNYGYTF
TRBJ2-1 . TRBV6-6 . TGTGCCAGCAGCCAAGCAGAAGGGGTTCACCTCAACAATGAGCAGTTCTTC CASSQAEGVHLNNEQFF
TRBJ2-3 many TRBV5-4 . TGTGCCAGCAGCTTAGGACAGATTAGCACAGATACGCAGTATTTT CASSLGQISTDTQYF
TRBJ2-7 once TRBV20-1 . TGCAGTGCTGGCGCCCAGGACGCGGAGTACTTC CSAGAQDAEYF
TRBJ2-3 . TRBV20-1 TRBD2 TGCAGTGCTAGTGTCGGGGGGGCCACCGCGCAGTATTTT CSASVGGATAQYF
TRBJ2-5 . TRBV20-1 TRBD2 TGCAGTGCTAGAGCTCGTCGGACTAGCCCAGAGACCCAGTACTTC CSARARRTSPETQYF
TRBJ2-6 . TRBV7-3 . TGTGCCAGCAGCATTGCAGGGGCTCACACGAGCAGTACTACTTTC CASSIAGAHTSSTTF
TRBJ1-1 . TRBV6-6 . TGTGCCAGCAGTTACGACAGGAGGAACACTGAAGCTTCCTTT CASSYDRRNTEASF
TRBJ2-5 few TRBV11-2 TRBD1 TGTGCCAGCAGCCGATGGACCACAGGGGTGGGGGTTCGGGAGACCCAGTACTTC CASSRWTTGVGVRETQYF
TRBJ1-1 . TRBV7-3 . TGTGCCAGCAGCTTGGGCGGAACGAACAACGAAGCTTTCTTT CASSLGGTNNEAFF
TRBJ1-2 . TRBV11-2 . TGTGCCGCCCCAGGGCCAGGGACCCATGGCTACACCTTC CAAPGPGTHGYTF